This TCR beta chain is from a study of T cells after yellow fever vaccination. Study-level results: The study re-detected most primary-vaccination clones after the booster (nearly 97% CD4, around 89% CD8). Across the CD4 and CD8 compartments, a small share of clonotypes was present in both.

This clonotype has a handful of counts. Its antigen is currently unknown. TCR cDNA was made by 5'RACE template switching, adding a universal primer site and UMIs. TCRdb recomputed calls from the 5' RACE reads with MiXCR, one row per CDR3 protein. The table has 350,000 or so distinct CDR3 sequences, roughly 8.4% seen once. The sample consisted of PBMCs, taken around 45 days after the first yellow fever vaccination. The origin of this receptor is a man between 18 and 35 years old who received the YFV17D yellow fever vaccine.

Here the CDR3 reads CASSTTLGDNYEQYF. CDR3 nucleotide sequence: TGCGCCAGCTCAACGACCCTGGGCGACAACTACGAGCAGTACTTC. The V and J genes are TRBV4-3 and TRBJ2-7; D call uncertain. CDR1 and CDR2 (germline): LGHNA, YSLEER. The V gene lost 8 bases and the J gene lost 3 bases, with 20 bases spanning the gap. The CDR3 has 15 residues.